Sequencing of this T cell receptor (beta chain) was carried out in a study of response to subunit inactivated influenza vaccine. The trim removed 1 base at V and 6 bases at J, leaving 11 bases unmatched. From germline, CDR1 is SGHNT and CDR2 YENEEA. The CDR3 is made up of 17 amino acids. Using its own MiXCR run on the RT-PCR reads, TCRdb lists one record per CDR3 protein. This sample carries 500,000 or so distinct CDR3 sequences, 15% to 20% of them seen once, and the ten largest clones take roughly 3%. This clonotype was detected only a few times. The starting material was CD4+ T cells sorted from PBMCs, obtained roughly 24 months after vaccination. The TCR was taken from a man in his fifties or sixties who received an inactivated influenza vaccine. The gene calls are TRBV11-3 and TRBJ2-1; 8 bases fit TRBD2. The CDR3: CASSLVRAGVEANEQFF. The CDR3 DNA sequence: TGTGCCAGCAGCTTAGTCCGAGCGGGAGTGGAGGCCAATGAGCAGTTCTTC.